One TCR beta chain is described in this entry. Antigen unknown. Trimming removed 0 bases at V and 1 base at J, with 7 bases between. Germline values: CDR1 SGHNT, CDR2 YYREEE (reference sequence). The CDR3 totals 14 residues. This entry is derived from a study of a mutant IDH1 vaccine in newly diagnosed glioma. Specified time point: week 5, during vaccination. A 20-mer mutant IDH1 peptide at 300 ug was injected subcutaneously with topical imiquimod. The data were produced by immunoSEQ multiplex PCR, yet TCRdb's version contains in-frame clones alone and is incomplete. Of about 58,000 clones in the sample, around four fifths were seen once.

V gene TRBV5-4 combines with J gene TRBJ1-1; D gene uncertain. The TCR originated in a woman between 50 and 59 years old with glioma. This specimen consisted of PBMCs, obtained from a glioma patient whose treatment included an IDH1 peptide vaccine. The CDR3 nucleotides are TGTGCCAGCAGCTTGGCATTGCAGAACACTGAAGCTTTCTTT. This gives the protein CASSLALQNTEAFF.